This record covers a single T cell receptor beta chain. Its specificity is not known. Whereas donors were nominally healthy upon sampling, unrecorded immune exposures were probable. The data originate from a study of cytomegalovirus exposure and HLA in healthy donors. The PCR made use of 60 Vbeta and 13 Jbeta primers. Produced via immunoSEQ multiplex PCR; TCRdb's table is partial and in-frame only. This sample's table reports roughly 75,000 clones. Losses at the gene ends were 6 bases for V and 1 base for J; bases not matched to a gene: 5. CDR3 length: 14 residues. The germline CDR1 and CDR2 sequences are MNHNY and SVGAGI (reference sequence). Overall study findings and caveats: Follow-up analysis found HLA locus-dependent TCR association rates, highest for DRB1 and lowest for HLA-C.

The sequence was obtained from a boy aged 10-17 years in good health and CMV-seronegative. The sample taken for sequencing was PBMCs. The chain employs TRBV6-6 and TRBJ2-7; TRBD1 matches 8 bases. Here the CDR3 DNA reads TGTGCCAGCAGCCTGACAGGGGATTCCTACGAGCAGTACTTC. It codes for CASSLTGDSYEQYF.